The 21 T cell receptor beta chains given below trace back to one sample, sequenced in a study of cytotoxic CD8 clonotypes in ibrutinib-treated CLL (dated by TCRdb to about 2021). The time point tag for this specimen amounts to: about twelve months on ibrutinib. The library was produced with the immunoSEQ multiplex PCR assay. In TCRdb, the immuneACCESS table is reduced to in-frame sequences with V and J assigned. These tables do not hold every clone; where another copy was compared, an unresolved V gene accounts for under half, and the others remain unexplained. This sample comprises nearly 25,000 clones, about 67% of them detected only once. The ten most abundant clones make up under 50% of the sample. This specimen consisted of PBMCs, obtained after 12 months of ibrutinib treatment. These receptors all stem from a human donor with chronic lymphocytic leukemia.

The CDR3 DNA is TGTGCCAGCAGCAGAACCCCGCCAGGGACTACAAGGGATACGCAGTATTTT. Protein sequence: CASSRTPPGTTRDTQYF. This chain links TRBV7-3 with TRBJ2-3; 7 bases match TRBD2. Trimming cost V 5 bases and J 6 bases; bases outside gene matches: 17. Germline V gene sequence: CDR1 SGHTA, CDR2 FQGTGA. The CDR3 is made up of 17 amino acids.

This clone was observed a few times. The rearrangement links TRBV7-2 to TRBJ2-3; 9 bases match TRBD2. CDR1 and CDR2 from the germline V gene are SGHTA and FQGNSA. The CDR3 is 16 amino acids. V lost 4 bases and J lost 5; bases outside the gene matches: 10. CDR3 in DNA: TGTGCCAGCAGCTCTGATAGCGGGGGCCTACGAGATACGCAGTATTTT. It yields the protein CASSSDSGGLRDTQYF.

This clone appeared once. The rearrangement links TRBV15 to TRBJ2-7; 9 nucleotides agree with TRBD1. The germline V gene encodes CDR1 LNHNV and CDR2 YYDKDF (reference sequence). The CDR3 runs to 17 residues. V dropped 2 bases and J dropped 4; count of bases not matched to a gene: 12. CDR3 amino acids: CATSRSKGTGKEYEQYF. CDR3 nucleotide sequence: TGTGCCACCAGCAGATCTAAGGGGACAGGGAAGGAATACGAGCAGTACTTC.

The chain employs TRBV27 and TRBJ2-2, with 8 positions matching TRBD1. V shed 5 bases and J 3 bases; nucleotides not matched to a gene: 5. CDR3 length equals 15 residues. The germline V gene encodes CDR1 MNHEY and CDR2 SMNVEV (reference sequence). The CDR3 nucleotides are TGTGCCAGCAGTACAGGACAGGGACACACCGGGGAGCTGTTTTTT. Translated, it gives CASSTGQGHTGELFF.

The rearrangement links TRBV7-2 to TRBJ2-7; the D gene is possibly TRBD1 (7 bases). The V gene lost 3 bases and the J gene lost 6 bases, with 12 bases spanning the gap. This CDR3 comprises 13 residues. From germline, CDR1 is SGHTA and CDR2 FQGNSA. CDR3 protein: CASSFGGGGEQYF. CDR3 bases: TGTGCCAGCAGCTTCGGAGGGGGCGGCGAGCAGTACTTC.

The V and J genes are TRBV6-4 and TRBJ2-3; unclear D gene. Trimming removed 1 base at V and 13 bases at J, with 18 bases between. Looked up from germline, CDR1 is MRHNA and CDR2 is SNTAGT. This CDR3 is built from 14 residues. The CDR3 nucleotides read TGTGCCAGCAGTGACTTCTCCTCGGGCCAGTTAAAGTATTTT. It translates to CASSDFSSGQLKYF.

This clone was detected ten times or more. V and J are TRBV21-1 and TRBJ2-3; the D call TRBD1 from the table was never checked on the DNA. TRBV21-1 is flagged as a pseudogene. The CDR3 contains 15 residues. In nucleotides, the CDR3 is TGTGCCAGCAGCAAAAGGACGGACAGACCAGATACGCAGTATTTT. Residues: CASSKRTDRPDTQYF.

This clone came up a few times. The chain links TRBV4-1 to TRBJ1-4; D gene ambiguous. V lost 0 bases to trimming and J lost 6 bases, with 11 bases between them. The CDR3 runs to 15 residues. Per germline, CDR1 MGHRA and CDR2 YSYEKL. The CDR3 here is CASSQELGSDEKLFF. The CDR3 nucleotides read TGCGCCAGCAGCCAAGAGCTGGGGTCGGATGAAAAACTGTTTTTT.

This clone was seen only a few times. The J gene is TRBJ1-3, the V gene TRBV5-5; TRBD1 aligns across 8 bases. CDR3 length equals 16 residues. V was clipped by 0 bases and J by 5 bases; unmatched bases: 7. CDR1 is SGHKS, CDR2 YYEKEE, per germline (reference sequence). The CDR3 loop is CASSLDWTGSRNTIYF. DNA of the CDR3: TGTGCCAGCAGCTTGGATTGGACAGGGTCGAGAAACACCATATATTTT.

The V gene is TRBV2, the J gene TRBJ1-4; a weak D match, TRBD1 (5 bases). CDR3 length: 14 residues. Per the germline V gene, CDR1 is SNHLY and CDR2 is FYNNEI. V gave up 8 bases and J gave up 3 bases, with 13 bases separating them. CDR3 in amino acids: CASGGVGANEKLFF. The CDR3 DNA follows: TGTGCCAGCGGGGGAGTGGGGGCTAATGAAAAACTGTTTTTT. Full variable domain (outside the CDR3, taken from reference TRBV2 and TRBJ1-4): EPEVTQTPSHQVTQMGQEVILRCVPISNHLYFYWYRQILGQKVEFLVSFYNNEISEKSEIFDDQFSVERPDGSNFTLKIRSTKLEDSAMYFCASGGVGANEKLFFGSGTQLSVL.

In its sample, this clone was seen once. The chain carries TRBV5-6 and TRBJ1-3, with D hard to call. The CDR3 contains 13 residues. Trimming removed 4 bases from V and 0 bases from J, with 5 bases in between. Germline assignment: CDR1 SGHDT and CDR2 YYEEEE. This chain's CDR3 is CASSPNSGNTIYF. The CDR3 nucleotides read TGTGCCAGCAGCCCCAACTCTGGAAACACCATATATTTT. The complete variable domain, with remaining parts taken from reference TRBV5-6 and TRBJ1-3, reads DAGVTQSPTHLIKTRGQQVTLRCSPKSGHDTVSWYQQALGQGPQFIFQYYEEEERQRGNFPDRFSGHQFPNYSSELNVNALLLGDSALYLCASSPNSGNTIYFGEGSWLTVV.

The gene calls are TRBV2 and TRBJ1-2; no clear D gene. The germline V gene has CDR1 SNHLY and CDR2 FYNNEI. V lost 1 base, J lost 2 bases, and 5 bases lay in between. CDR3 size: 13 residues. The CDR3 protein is CASSEGHNYGYTF. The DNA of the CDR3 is TGTGCCAGCAGTGAAGGGCACAACTATGGCTACACCTTC.

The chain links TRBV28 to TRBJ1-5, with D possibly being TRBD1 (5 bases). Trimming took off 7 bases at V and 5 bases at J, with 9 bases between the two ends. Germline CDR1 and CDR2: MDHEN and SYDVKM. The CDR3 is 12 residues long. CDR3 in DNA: TGTGCCAGCACCGGGGCCGATCAGCCCCAGCATTTT. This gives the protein CASTGADQPQHF.

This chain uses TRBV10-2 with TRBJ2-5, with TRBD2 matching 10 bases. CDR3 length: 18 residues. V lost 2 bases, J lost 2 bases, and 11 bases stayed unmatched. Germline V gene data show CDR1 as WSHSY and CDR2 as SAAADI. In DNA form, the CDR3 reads TGCGCCAGCAGTGAGGGGGTAGCGGGGGGTCGGTTGCAAGAGACCCAGTACTTC. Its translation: CASSEGVAGGRLQETQYF.

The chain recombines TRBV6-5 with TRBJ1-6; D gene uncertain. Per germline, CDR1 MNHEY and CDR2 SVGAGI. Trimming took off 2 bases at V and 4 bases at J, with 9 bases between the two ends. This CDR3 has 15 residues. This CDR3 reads CASSYGSSYNSPLHF. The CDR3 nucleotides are TGTGCCAGCAGTTACGGGTCGTCTTATAATTCACCCCTCCACTTT.

The CDR3 DNA is TGTGCCAGCTCCTCCACAGGGAACACTGAAGCTTTCTTT. Protein sequence: CASSSTGNTEAFF. V gene TRBV18 combines with J gene TRBJ1-1; tentative D call: TRBD1 (5 bases). Germline CDR1 reads KGHSH; CDR2 reads LQKENI. There are 13 residues in the CDR3. V was clipped by 6 bases and J by 1 base, with 9 bases between them.

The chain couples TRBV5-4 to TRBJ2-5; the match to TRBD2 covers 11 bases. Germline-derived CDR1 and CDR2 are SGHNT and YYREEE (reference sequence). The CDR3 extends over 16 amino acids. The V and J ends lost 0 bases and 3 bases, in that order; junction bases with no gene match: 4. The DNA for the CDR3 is TGTGCCAGCAGCTTGGGCCTAGCGGGGGGAGAAGAGACCCAGTACTTC. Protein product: CASSLGLAGGEETQYF.

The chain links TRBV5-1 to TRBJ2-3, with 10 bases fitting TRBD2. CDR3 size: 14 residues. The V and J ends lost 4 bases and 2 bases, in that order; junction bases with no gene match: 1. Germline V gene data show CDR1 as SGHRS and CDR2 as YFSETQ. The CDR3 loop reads CASSGTSATDTQYF. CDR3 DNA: TGCGCCAGCAGCGGGACTAGCGCCACAGATACGCAGTATTTT.

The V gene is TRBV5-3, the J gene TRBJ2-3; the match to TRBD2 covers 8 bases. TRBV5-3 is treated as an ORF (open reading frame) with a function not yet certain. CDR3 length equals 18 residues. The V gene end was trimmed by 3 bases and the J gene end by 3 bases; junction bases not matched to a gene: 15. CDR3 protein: CARSCHPWEAGETDTQYF. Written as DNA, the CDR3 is TGTGCCAGAAGCTGCCACCCCTGGGAAGCGGGGGAGACAGATACGCAGTATTTT.

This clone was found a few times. The CDR3 coding sequence is TGTGCCAGTAGCCCTGAGGGCCGACTTACCTACGAGCAGTACTTC. Translating it yields CASSPEGRLTYEQYF. This chain joins TRBV19 and TRBJ2-7, with D maybe TRBD2 (5 bases). Trimming removed 6 bases at V and 2 bases at J, with 17 bases between. Germline-derived CDR1 and CDR2 are LNHDA and SQIVND (reference sequence). The CDR3 length is 15 residues.

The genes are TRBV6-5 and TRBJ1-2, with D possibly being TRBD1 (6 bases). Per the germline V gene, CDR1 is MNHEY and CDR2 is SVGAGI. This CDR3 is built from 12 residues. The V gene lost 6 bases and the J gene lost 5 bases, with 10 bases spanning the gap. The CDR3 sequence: CASSPQGYGYTF. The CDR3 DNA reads TGTGCCAGCAGCCCCCAGGGGTATGGCTACACCTTC.